This T cell receptor beta chain was recovered during a study of shared clonotypes between healthy human individuals. As for this clone: A far larger clone is just one base off, so this is likely a read error.

Ten immunoSEQ deep assay plates were used to sequence the DNA of unsorted PBMCs. Clones were sequenced by immunoSEQ multiplex PCR, and TCRdb holds only the in-frame ones, with some missing. The data hold some 490,000 clones, with over 70% observed a single time. Germline loops: CDR1 SGHDT, CDR2 YYEEEE. The CDR3 has 14 amino acids. The sequence came from a woman aged 35 to 49 in good health. Some clones in this sample may be carry-over from other donors' samples. The chain links TRBV5-6 to TRBJ2-5; D is uncertain. The J call may be wrong; the DNA end is better matched by TRBJ2-7. Sequenced material: PBMCs. CDR3 protein: CASSNPVHDYEQYF. The CDR3 coding sequence is TGTGCCAGCAGCAACCCGGTACACGACTACGAGCAGTACTTC.